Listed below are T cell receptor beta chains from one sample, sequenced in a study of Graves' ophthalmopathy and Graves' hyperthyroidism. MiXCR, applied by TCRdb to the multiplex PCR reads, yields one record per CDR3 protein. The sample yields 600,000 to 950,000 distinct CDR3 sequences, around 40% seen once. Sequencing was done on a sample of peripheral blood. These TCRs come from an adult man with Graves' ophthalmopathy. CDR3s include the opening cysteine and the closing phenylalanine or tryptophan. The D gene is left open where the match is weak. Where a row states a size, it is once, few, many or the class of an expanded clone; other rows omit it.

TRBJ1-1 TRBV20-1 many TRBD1 CSASTGTGGFGTEAFF TGCAGTGCTAGTACCGGGACAGGGGGTTTTGGCACTGAAGCTTTCTTT
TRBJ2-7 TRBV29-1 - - CSVEGDRSPYEQYF TGCAGCGTTGAAGGTGACAGATCCCCATACGAGCAGTACTTC
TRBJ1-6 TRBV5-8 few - CASSRREVTYNSPLHF TGTGCCAGCAGCCGCAGGGAGGTCACCTATAATTCACCCCTCCACTTT
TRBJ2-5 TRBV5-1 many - CASSVTGTDEETQYF TGCGCCAGCAGCGTAACAGGGACGGACGAGGAGACCCAGTACTTC
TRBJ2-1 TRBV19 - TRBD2 CASSIFPGRIYNEQFF TGTGCCAGTAGTATATTCCCCGGGAGGATCTACAATGAGCAGTTCTTC
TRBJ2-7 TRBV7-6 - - CASRPAGASYEQYF TGTGCCAGCCGCCCGGCAGGGGCCAGCTACGAGCAGTACTTC
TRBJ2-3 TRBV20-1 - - CSASFSIGDTQYF TGCAGTGCTAGTTTCAGTATAGGAGATACGCAGTATTTT
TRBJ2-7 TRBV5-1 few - CASRPSGAYEQYF TGCGCCAGCAGGCCTTCAGGGGCCTACGAGCAGTACTTC
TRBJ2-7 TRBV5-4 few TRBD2 CASSLVTAGGLYEQYF TGTGCCAGCAGCTTGGTTACGGCGGGAGGGTTGTACGAGCAGTACTTC
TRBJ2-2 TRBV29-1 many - CSVDANRGELFF TGCAGCGTTGATGCGAACCGCGGGGAGCTGTTTTTT
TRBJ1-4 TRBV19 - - CASTPGIGGANEKLFF TGTGCCAGTACTCCCGGCATCGGGGGGGCTAATGAAAAACTGTTTTTT
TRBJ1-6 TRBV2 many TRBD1 CASSRQGGHNSPLHF TGTGCCAGCAGTAGACAGGGGGGCCATAATTCACCCCTCCACTTT
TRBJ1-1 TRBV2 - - CASSQRPGIEAFF TGTGCCAGCAGTCAGCGGCCAGGGATTGAAGCTTTCTTT
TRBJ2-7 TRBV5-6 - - CASRSWGAYEQYF TGTGCCAGCAGGAGTTGGGGTGCCTACGAGCAGTACTTC
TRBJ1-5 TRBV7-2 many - CASTFAGVGNQPQHF TGTGCCAGCACCTTCGCGGGGGTGGGCAATCAGCCCCAGCATTTT
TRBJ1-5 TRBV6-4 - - CASSEEVGYQPQHF TGTGCCAGCAGTGAAGAGGTGGGCTATCAGCCCCAGCATTTT
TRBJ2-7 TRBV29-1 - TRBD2 CSATLGVGLAGSYEQYF TGCAGTGCTACCTTAGGGGTGGGACTAGCGGGTTCCTACGAGCAGTACTTC
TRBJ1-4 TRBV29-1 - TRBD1 CSARDRPKLFF TGCAGCGCTAGGGACAGGCCGAAACTGTTTTTT
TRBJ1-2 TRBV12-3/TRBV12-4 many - CASSYGQKGGYTF TGTGCCAGCAGTTACGGACAGAAAGGAGGCTACACCTTC
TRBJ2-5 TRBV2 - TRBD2 CASSYSAGTTQETQYF TGTGCCAGCAGTTACTCAGCGGGGACTACCCAAGAGACCCAGTACTTC
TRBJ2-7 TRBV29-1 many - CSGAQGNGYEQYF TGCAGCGGGGCGCAGGGGAATGGTTACGAGCAGTACTTC
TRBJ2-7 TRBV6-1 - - CASSYSRGNGEQYF TGTGCCAGCAGTTACTCGAGGGGGAATGGGGAGCAGTACTTC
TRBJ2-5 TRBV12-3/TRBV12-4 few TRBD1 CASSFNFRDRGYTQYF TGTGCCAGCAGTTTCAACTTCCGGGACAGGGGGTATACCCAGTACTTC
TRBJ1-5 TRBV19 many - CASSLNTAGGNQPQHF TGTGCCAGTAGCCTAAACACAGCAGGGGGCAATCAGCCCCAGCATTTT
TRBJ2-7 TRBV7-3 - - CASSLLFRGYEQYF TGTGCCAGCAGCTTACTTTTCAGGGGCTACGAGCAGTACTTC
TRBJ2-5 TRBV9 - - CASSVGGQRQETQYF TGTGCCAGCAGCGTAGGAGGACAGCGACAAGAGACCCAGTACTTC
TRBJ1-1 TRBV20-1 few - CSARSRRTMNTEAFF TGCAGTGCTAGGTCTCGTCGGACCATGAACACTGAAGCTTTCTTT
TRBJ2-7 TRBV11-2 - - CASSEGGVDNEQYF TGTGCCAGCAGTGAAGGAGGGGTCGATAACGAGCAGTACTTC
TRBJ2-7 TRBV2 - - CACRGSEQYF TGTGCCTGCAGGGGTTCCGAGCAGTACTTC
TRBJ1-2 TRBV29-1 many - CSVEDIWDGYTF TGCAGCGTTGAAGATATTTGGGATGGCTACACCTTC
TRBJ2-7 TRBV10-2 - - CAGRDTGHSYEQYF TGTGCCGGCAGGGACACGGGACACTCCTACGAGCAGTACTTC
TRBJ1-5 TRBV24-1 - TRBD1 CASSPQGALSNQPQHF TGTGCCAGCAGTCCCCAGGGGGCGCTGAGCAATCAGCCCCAGCATTTT
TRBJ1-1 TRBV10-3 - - CASRWTDTEAFF TGTGCCAGCCGTTGGACAGACACTGAAGCTTTCTTT
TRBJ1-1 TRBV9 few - CASSLQQGSGAEAFF TGTGCCAGCAGCTTACAACAGGGATCGGGGGCTGAAGCTTTCTTT
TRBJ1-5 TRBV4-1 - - CASSHVVTNQQPQHF TGCGCCAGCAGCCATGTTGTCACCAACCAGCAGCCCCAGCATTTT
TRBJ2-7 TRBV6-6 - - CASSYLSGSYEQYF TGTGCCAGCAGTTACTTGTCTGGCTCCTACGAGCAGTACTTC
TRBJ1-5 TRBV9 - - CASSQGEQFGSNQPQHF TGTGCCAGCAGCCAAGGGGAACAGTTTGGTAGCAATCAGCCCCAGCATTTT
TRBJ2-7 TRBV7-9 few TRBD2 CASSPGLAFAQYF TGTGCCAGCAGTCCGGGACTAGCCTTCGCTCAGTACTTC
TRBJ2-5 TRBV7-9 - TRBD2 CASSVEPSGRALETQYF TGTGCCAGCAGCGTTGAGCCCAGCGGGAGGGCCCTGGAGACCCAGTACTTC
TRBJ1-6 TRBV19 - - CALGMGVEDSPLHF TGTGCCTTGGGGATGGGGGTGGAGGATTCACCCCTCCACTTT
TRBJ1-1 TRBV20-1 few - CSARTKPSEAFF TGCAGTGCTAGAACTAAACCCAGTGAAGCTTTCTTT
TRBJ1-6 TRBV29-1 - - CSLNGSPLHF TGCAGTTTGAACGGTTCACCCCTCCACTTT
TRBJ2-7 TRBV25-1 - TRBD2 CASSWTGGSANKQYF TGTGCCAGTAGTTGGACCGGCGGGAGCGCGAACAAGCAGTACTTC
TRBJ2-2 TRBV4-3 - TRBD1 CASSPEGQVNTGELFF TGCGCCAGCAGCCCAGAAGGACAGGTTAACACCGGGGAGCTGTTTTTT
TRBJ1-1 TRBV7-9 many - CASSLDPTGTEAFF TGTGCCAGCAGCCTGGACCCGACGGGCACTGAAGCTTTCTTT
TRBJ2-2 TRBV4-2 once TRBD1 CASSPTPGQGRANTGELFF TGTGCCAGCAGCCCGACACCGGGACAGGGCCGCGCGAACACCGGGGAGCTGTTTTTT
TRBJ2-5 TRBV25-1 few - CASTDGDYQETQYF TGTGCCAGCACCGACGGTGACTACCAAGAGACCCAGTACTTC
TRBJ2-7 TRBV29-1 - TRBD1 CSVDYGTGAAGPNEQYF TGCAGCGTTGACTACGGGACAGGGGCCGCCGGTCCCAACGAGCAGTACTTC
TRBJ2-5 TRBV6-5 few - CASSEVWGVGTQYF TGTGCCAGCAGTGAGGTCTGGGGGGTGGGGACCCAGTACTTC